One and the same sample provided the 8 T cell receptor beta chains below, sequenced in a study of blood T cell repertoires in COVID-19. Data came from immunoSEQ multiplex PCR; TCRdb stores just in-frame clones and leaves some out. Here the sample spans almost 400,000 clones, about 90% being singletons. The sample was PBMCs or T cells enriched from blood (not recorded which). These receptors all stem from a woman in her 30s who had recovered from COVID-19.

This clone was seen a single time. The rearrangement links TRBV28 to TRBJ1-1, with D unclear. CDR1 and CDR2 from the germline V gene are MDHEN and SYDVKM. V gave up 2 bases and J gave up 0 bases, with 4 bases separating them. The CDR3 covers 13 residues. CDR3 amino acids: CASSLIMNTEAFF. DNA for the CDR3: TGTGCCAGCAGTTTAATAATGAACACTGAAGCTTTCTTT.

This clone was picked up a small number of times. V usage is TRBV19 and J usage is TRBJ2-7; maybe TRBD1 (5 bases). The V end was cut by 3 bases, the J end by 3 bases, with 15 bases between. Per germline, CDR1 LNHDA and CDR2 SQIVND (reference sequence). The CDR3 consists of 15 residues. CDR3 nucleotide sequence: TGTGCCAGTAGTATTATCCAGGGCGCCTACTACGAGCAGTACTTC. This translates into CASSIIQGAYYEQYF.

This chain joins TRBV25-1 and TRBJ1-1, with 9 bases matching TRBD1. Trimming at V came to 8 bases and at J to 10 bases, leaving 20 bases not matched to a gene. Germline assignment: CDR1 MGHDK and CDR2 SYGVNS. The CDR3 is made up of 16 amino acids. CDR3 region: CASHNPPSDRGRIAFF. CDR3 nucleotide sequence: TGTGCCAGCCATAACCCGCCCTCGGACAGGGGACGCATAGCTTTCTTT.

The V and J genes are TRBV7-3 and TRBJ2-1; the D is unclear. The germline V gene has CDR1 SGHTA and CDR2 FQGTGA. This CDR3 region has 13 residues. V shed 1 base and J shed 9 bases, with 10 bases lying between them. CDR3 protein: CASSLNGGGEQFF. The CDR3 DNA is TGTGCCAGCAGCTTAAATGGCGGCGGTGAGCAGTTCTTC.

V is TRBV12-3 or TRBV12-4 and J is TRBJ1-2; D is uncertain. Between the trimmed V and J ends, which lost 5 bases and 7 bases, there was a span of 11 bases. The CDR3 is 12 residues long. The chain's CDR3 is CASSLGTAGYTF. CDR3 nucleotide sequence: TGTGCCAGCAGTCTCGGAACAGCTGGCTACACCTTC.

V gene TRBV5-1 combines with J gene TRBJ2-1; TRBD2 matches at 15 bases. Looked up from germline, CDR1 is SGHRS and CDR2 is YFSETQ. The CDR3 totals 14 residues. J lost 6 bases, V lost 6 bases, and 1 base had no gene match. CDR3: CASKGLAGGNEQFF. The CDR3 DNA reads TGCGCCAGCAAGGGACTAGCGGGAGGCAATGAGCAGTTCTTC.

The rearrangement links TRBV6-5 to TRBJ1-2; TRBD1 agrees at 12 bases. The CDR3 is made up of 13 amino acids. Germline CDR1 MNHEY, CDR2 SVGAGI. The ends lost 2 bases at V and 8 bases at J; junction bases unmatched: 0. As DNA, the CDR3 is TGTGCCAGCAGTTACGGGACAGGGGGCGGCTACACCTTC. Translating gives CASSYGTGGGYTF.

The rearrangement uses TRBV14 and TRBJ1-2; no reliable D call. V was clipped by 0 bases and J by 4 bases, with 15 bases between them. The CDR3 covers 16 residues. Germline-derived CDR1 and CDR2 are SGHDN and FVKESK. The CDR3 DNA reads as TGTGCCAGCAGCCAAGACGATCGGCCCAACAGCTATGGCTACACCTTC. This codes for CASSQDDRPNSYGYTF.